This T cell receptor (beta chain) was found in a study of low-dose radiotherapy and immunotherapy resistance in tumors. Gene-specific TRAV and TRBV primers were used for first-strand cDNA, covering alpha and beta chains. With a V-primer adapter and a constant-region primer, TCRs were amplified for about 19 PCR cycles. TCRdb fed the reads into MiXCR, producing one record per CDR3 protein. The sample carries tens of thousands of distinct CDR3 sequences, around 17% recorded once. Time point reported: after trial treatment. Indicated treatment: LDRT plus nivolumab, ipilimumab, low-dose cyclophosphamide and aspirin (RACIN trial). This clonotype was recorded at least ten times. Losses at the gene ends were 6 bases for V and 2 bases for J; bases not matched to a gene: 8. Germline assignment: CDR1 SGHAT and CDR2 FQDESV (reference sequence). The CDR3 runs 15 residues.

This rearrangement joins TRBV11-1 to TRBJ2-3; 7 bases line up with TRBD2. The sequence came from a male donor with prostate cancer. The material was PBMCs, obtained after low-dose radiotherapy plus immunotherapy. Written as DNA, the CDR3 is TGTGCCAGCAGACTCCAGGGAGGGACCACAGATACGCAGTATTTT. It is translated as CASRLQGGTTDTQYF.